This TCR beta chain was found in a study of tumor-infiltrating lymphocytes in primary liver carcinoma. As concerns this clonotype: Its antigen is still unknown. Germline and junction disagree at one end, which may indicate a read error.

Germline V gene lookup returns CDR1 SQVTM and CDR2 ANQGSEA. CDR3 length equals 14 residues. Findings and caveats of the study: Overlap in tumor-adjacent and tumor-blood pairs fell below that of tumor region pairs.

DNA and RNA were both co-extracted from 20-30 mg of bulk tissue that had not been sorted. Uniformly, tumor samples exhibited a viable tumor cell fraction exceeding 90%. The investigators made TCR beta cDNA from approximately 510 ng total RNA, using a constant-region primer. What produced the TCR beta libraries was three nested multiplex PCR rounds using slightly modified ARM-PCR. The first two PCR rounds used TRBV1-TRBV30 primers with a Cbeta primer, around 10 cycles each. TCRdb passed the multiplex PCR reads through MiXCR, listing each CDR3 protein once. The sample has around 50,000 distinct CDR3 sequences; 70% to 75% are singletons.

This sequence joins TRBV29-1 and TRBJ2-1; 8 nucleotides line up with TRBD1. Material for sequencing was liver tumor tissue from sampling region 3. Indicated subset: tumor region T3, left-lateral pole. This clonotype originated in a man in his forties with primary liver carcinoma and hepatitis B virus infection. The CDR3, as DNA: TGCAGCGGATTGCAGGGACAGGTGGTGGATGAGCAGTCCTTC. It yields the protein CSGLQGQVVDEQSF.